The 31 T cell receptor beta chains presented below share a single source sample, sequenced in a study of radiotherapy plus CTLA-4 blockade in lung cancer. Generated by immunoSEQ multiplex PCR, the TCRdb table keeps only in-frame clones and is missing some. The table records 80,000 or so clones, 78% of them present only once. The sample in question was peripheral blood, obtained from a patient treated with radiotherapy plus ipilimumab. The receptors stem from a human donor with non-small cell lung cancer who had a partial response to radiotherapy plus ipilimumab. Some clones in this sample may be carry-over from other donors' samples.

The genes are TRBV6-1 and TRBJ1-1, with 7 nucleotides matching TRBD1. The CDR3 runs 13 residues. The V gene's germline CDR1 is MNHNS and CDR2 SASEGT. The junction had 5 bases not matched to a gene; V was cut back by 6 bases and J by 4 bases. The CDR3 sequence: CASRTGVGTEAFF. CDR3 DNA: TGTGCCAGCAGAACAGGGGTGGGCACTGAAGCTTTCTTT.

The chain joins TRBV6-5 to TRBJ1-2; 7 bases are a match to TRBD1. Germline V gene lookup returns CDR1 MNHEY and CDR2 SVGAGI. Trimming at V came to 4 bases and at J to 7 bases, leaving 3 bases not matched to a gene. The CDR3 runs 12 residues. The CDR3 is CASSLQGVGYTF. CDR3 DNA: TGTGCCAGCAGTTTGCAGGGGGTTGGCTACACCTTC.

The chain carries TRBV7-7 and TRBJ2-5; maybe TRBD1 (7 bases). Germline CDR1 SSHAT, CDR2 FNYEAQ (reference sequence). This CDR3 has 16 amino acids. Trimming pared 4 bases from V and 5 bases from J, leaving 20 bases between. The CDR3 protein is CASSYSGGPGLETQYF. The CDR3 bases are TGTGCCAGCAGCTACTCAGGGGGGCCGGGGTTGGAGACCCAGTACTTC.

The chain recombines TRBV29-1 with TRBJ1-6; TRBD1 matches 9 bases. The CDR3 has 21 amino acids. V shed 3 bases, J shed 0 bases, and the junction held 18 bases outside the gene matches. Looked up from germline, CDR1 is SQVTM and CDR2 is ANQGSEA. In nucleotides, the CDR3 is TGCAGCGTTGATCCACCTTCTCGGGACAGGGTAAACGGCTCCTATAATTCACCCCTCCACTTT. Residues: CSVDPPSRDRVNGSYNSPLHF. The full variable domain, rest sourced from reference TRBV29-1 and TRBJ1-6, is SAVISQKPSRDICQRGTSLTIQCQVDSQVTMMFWYRQQPGQSLTLIATANQGSEATYESGFVIDKFPISRPNLTFSTLTVSNMSPEDSSIYLCSVDPPSRDRVNGSYNSPLHFGNGTRLTVT.

This clone was seen a few times. The chain couples TRBV7-9 to TRBJ2-7; no definite D call. The germline gives CDR1 SEHNR, CDR2 FQNEAQ (reference sequence). The CDR3 length is 13 residues. V was trimmed by 4 bases and J by 6 bases, leaving 13 bases between them. The CDR3 here is CASSSSALREQYF. The CDR3 DNA is TGTGCCAGCAGCTCCTCCGCGCTCCGCGAGCAGTACTTC.

The chain is built from TRBV29-1 and TRBJ2-1; 8 positions agree with TRBD1. V shed 7 bases and J 9 bases; nucleotides not matched to a gene: 14. This CDR3 is 14 amino acids long. CDR1 is SQVTM, CDR2 ANQGSEA, per germline. The CDR3 coding sequence is TGCAGCGCCCCGGGCAGGGGGCCAATTGGTGAGCAGTTCTTC. It translates to CSAPGRGPIGEQFF.

The chain employs TRBV7-3 and TRBJ2-1; 13 bases align to TRBD2. With 5 bases clipped from V and 7 bases from J, the junction kept 17 bases outside the gene matches. Germline CDR1 is SGHTA and CDR2 is FQGTGA. This CDR3 is 19 amino acids long. The CDR3 DNA reads TGTGCCAGCAGCCCACGTCCGGAACTAGCGGGAGGGACTTCGAATGAGCAGTTCTTC. Protein product: CASSPRPELAGGTSNEQFF.

The chain uses TRBV7-7 and TRBJ2-2; 16 bases line up with TRBD2. The junction had 8 bases not matched to a gene; V was cut back by 4 bases and J by 0 bases. Germline CDR1 is SSHAT and CDR2 is FNYEAQ (reference sequence). The CDR3 has 20 amino acids. CDR3 nucleotides: TGTGCCAGCAGCTCCAGGGGGGGACTAGCGGGAGGGTCGAACACCGGGGAGCTGTTTTTT. It translates to CASSSRGGLAGGSNTGELFF.

The genes are TRBV9 and TRBJ2-3, with TRBD2 identical over 9 bases. This CDR3 contains 16 residues. Trimming at V came to 1 base and at J to 2 bases, leaving 5 bases not matched to a gene. Germline-derived CDR1 and CDR2 are SGDLS and YYNGEE. The CDR3 reads CASSVISGRPTDTQYF. Written as DNA, the CDR3 is TGTGCCAGCAGCGTAATAAGCGGGAGGCCCACAGATACGCAGTATTTT.

The V call is TRBV19, the J call TRBJ2-3; possibly TRBD2 for D (5 bases). Per the germline V gene, CDR1 is LNHDA and CDR2 is SQIVND (reference sequence). This CDR3 has 14 residues. V lost 6 bases and J lost 4, with 14 bases in between. The CDR3, as DNA: TGTGCCAGTAGGGCCGGGGTAGCTGCAGATACGCAGTATTTT. This translates into CASRAGVAADTQYF.

This clone has a handful of counts. The V call is TRBV18, the J call TRBJ1-5, with D hard to call. Germline assignment: CDR1 KGHSH and CDR2 LQKENI. Trimming shortened V by 3 bases and J by 5 bases, and 8 bases separated the two germline ends. This CDR3 is 13 amino acids long. CDR3 coding DNA: TGTGCCAGCTCACCGAGTAACGATCAGCCCCAGCATTTT. Residues: CASSPSNDQPQHF.

The table lists this clone with a count of one. This CDR3 reads CASSLGTLSNQPQHF. The CDR3 DNA sequence: TGTGCCAGCAGTCTAGGAACGCTGAGCAATCAGCCCCAGCATTTT. The chain recombines TRBV7-2 with TRBJ1-5; D is uncertain. The CDR3 is made up of 15 amino acids. V lost 6 bases and J 1 base, leaving 13 bases between the germline ends. CDR1 and CDR2 from the germline V gene are SGHTA and FQGNSA.

The chain couples TRBV6-5 to TRBJ1-2, with D perhaps TRBD1 (6 bases). Germline V gene lookup returns CDR1 MNHEY and CDR2 SVGAGI. V was clipped by 6 bases and J by 4 bases, with 18 bases between them. This CDR3 has 15 amino acids. The CDR3 is CASRSSGEGGYGYTF. CDR3 in DNA: TGTGCCAGCAGGTCCTCAGGGGAAGGTGGCTATGGCTACACCTTC.

The V and J genes are TRBV7-3 and TRBJ2-1; 14 positions agree with TRBD2. This CDR3 region has 15 residues. CDR1 is SGHTA, CDR2 FQGTGA, per germline. Trimming cost V 5 bases and J 6 bases; bases outside gene matches: 3. CDR3 in DNA: TGTGCCAGCAGCCCAGGACTAGCGGGAGGCAATGAGCAGTTCTTC. Its translation: CASSPGLAGGNEQFF.

The CDR3, as DNA: TGCGCCAGCAGCTTACTAGCGGGAGGTAGGGCGGAGACCCAGTACTTC. Translating it yields CASSLLAGGRAETQYF. The chain couples TRBV5-1 to TRBJ2-5; 12 nucleotides match TRBD2. CDR1 and CDR2 (germline): SGHRS, YFSETQ. The length of the CDR3 is 16 residues. Trimming at V came to 2 bases and at J to 5 bases, leaving 7 bases not matched to a gene.

The rearrangement joins TRBV7-3 to TRBJ2-3; TRBD2 matches 8 bases. V was pared by 2 bases and J by 6 bases, with 4 bases of the junction left unmatched. The CDR3 is 14 residues long. Germline values: CDR1 SGHTA, CDR2 FQGTGA. The CDR3 bases are TGTGCCAGCAGCTTAGGACTAGCTCTCGATACGCAGTATTTT. Translating it yields CASSLGLALDTQYF.

The rearrangement joins TRBV2 to TRBJ2-1, with 9 bases matching TRBD2. Looked up from germline, CDR1 is SNHLY and CDR2 is FYNNEI. Trimming took 8 bases from V and 9 from J; bases not matched to a gene: 8. The CDR3 is 13 residues long. The CDR3, as DNA: TGTGCCAGCTTGGCGGGGGGGCGGGGTGAGCAGTTCTTC. Residues: CASLAGGRGEQFF. The whole variable domain, filled in from reference TRBV2 and TRBJ2-1, reads EPEVTQTPSHQVTQMGQEVILRCVPISNHLYFYWYRQILGQKVEFLVSFYNNEISEKSEIFDDQFSVERPDGSNFTLKIRSTKLEDSAMYFCASLAGGRGEQFFGPGTRLTVL.

This clone was detected only once. The chain recombines TRBV4-2 with TRBJ2-7; 7 bases are shared with TRBD1. Trimming cost V 3 bases and J 4 bases; bases outside gene matches: 6. This CDR3 region has 14 residues. Germline V gene sequence: CDR1 LGHNA, CDR2 YNFKEQ. The CDR3 spells CASSQGTGEYEQYF. The CDR3 bases are TGTGCCAGCAGCCAGGGTACAGGGGAGTACGAGCAGTACTTC.

The chain joins TRBV7-9 to TRBJ2-3, with 7 bases lining up with TRBD2. Germline CDR1 SEHNR, CDR2 FQNEAQ (reference sequence). The CDR3 is 16 amino acids. The J segment lost 4 bases and the V segment lost 3 bases, leaving 10 bases of the junction unmatched. In DNA form, the CDR3 reads TGTGCCAGCAGCTTGGGGCGGGCGGGGGTGGCAGATACGCAGTATTTT. Amino acids: CASSLGRAGVADTQYF.

V is TRBV6-1 and J is TRBJ2-7, with 8 bases that match TRBD1. Germline CDR1 and CDR2: MNHNS and SASEGT. Unmatched junction bases numbered 6, after V lost 4 bases and J lost 4 bases. This CDR3 contains 14 residues. The CDR3: CASSVFRGQYEQYF. CDR3 sequence (DNA): TGTGCCAGCAGTGTTTTCAGGGGGCAGTACGAGCAGTACTTC.

V usage is TRBV5-4 and J usage is TRBJ1-2; 11 positions match TRBD1. The CDR3 extends over 14 amino acids. Germline V CDR1 and CDR2: SGHNT, YYREEE (reference sequence). J was trimmed by 6 bases and V by 4 bases; bases with no gene match: 5. The CDR3 DNA reads TGTGCCAGCAGCCCAGGGACAGGGGGTAATGGCTACACCTTC. Translated: CASSPGTGGNGYTF.

The chain combines TRBV5-1 with TRBJ2-2; TRBD2 agrees at 9 bases. Germline CDR1 SGHRS, CDR2 YFSETQ. The ends lost 4 bases at V and 6 bases at J; junction bases unmatched: 13. The CDR3 spans 17 residues. CDR3 region: CASSPRGSGGIPGELFF. DNA of the CDR3: TGCGCCAGCAGCCCCAGGGGTAGCGGGGGAATCCCCGGGGAGCTGTTTTTT.

This clone was seen more than once but under ten times. The identical CDR3 is also encoded by other nucleotide sequences in the sample. The chain carries TRBV19 and TRBJ1-2; D might be TRBD1 (6 bases). V was cut by 5 bases and J by 2 bases, with 9 bases left in between. Germline CDR1 is LNHDA and CDR2 is SQIVND (reference sequence). This CDR3 is 13 amino acids long. Written as DNA, the CDR3 is TGTGCCAGTAGTCCCCAGGGGAACTATGGCTACACCTTC. Translating gives CASSPQGNYGYTF.

The chain couples TRBV7-3 to TRBJ2-1; D is undetermined. V lost 0 bases to trimming and J lost 7 bases, with 10 bases between them. The CDR3 spans 14 residues. Germline V gives CDR1 SGHTA, CDR2 FQGTGA. The CDR3, as DNA: TGTGCCAGCAGCTTAACTATGGGCTATAATGAGCAGTTCTTC. Its translation is CASSLTMGYNEQFF.

The chain uses TRBV30 and TRBJ1-1; tentatively, D is TRBD1 (5 bases). The V gene's germline CDR1 is GTSNPN and CDR2 SVGIG (reference sequence). The CDR3 runs to 17 residues. V dropped 0 bases and J dropped 1 base, with 18 bases sitting between them. For the CDR3, the DNA is TGTGCCTGGAGTGTACAGTGGGGGGTAATATCGAACACTGAAGCTTTCTTT. It codes for CAWSVQWGVISNTEAFF.

This clone was observed once. The germline gene is not matched at one end of the junction; a read error may be the cause. V and J are TRBV6-1 and TRBJ2-7, with TRBD1 as a possible D gene (6 bases). The germline V gene encodes CDR1 MNHNS and CDR2 SASEGT. The CDR3 is 16 amino acids. CDR3 in DNA: TGTGCCAGCAGGGAAGAGGACAGTACGAGCTCCTACGAGCAGTACTTC. This sequence encodes CASREEDSTSSYEQYF.

V gene TRBV30 combines with J gene TRBJ2-5; D unclear. V lost 2 bases and J 5 bases, leaving 15 bases between the germline ends. The CDR3 covers 14 residues. Germline V gene sequence: CDR1 GTSNPN, CDR2 SVGIG (reference sequence). The CDR3 loop is CAWSMNLSEETQYF. The CDR3, as DNA: TGTGCCTGGAGTATGAACCTATCGGAGGAGACCCAGTACTTC.

This chain connects TRBV7-3 to TRBJ1-2; TRBD1 matches 9 bases. Germline trimming cut 5 bases from V and 4 bases from J; bases unmatched to any gene: 8. This CDR3 spans 15 amino acids. Germline assignment: CDR1 SGHTA and CDR2 FQGTGA. CDR3 nucleotides: TGTGCCAGCAGCAAAGGACAGGGGAGTGTCTATGGCTACACCTTC. Its translation is CASSKGQGSVYGYTF.

The rearrangement joins TRBV29-1 to TRBJ1-1; 11 nucleotides align to TRBD1. V shed 6 bases, J shed 3 bases, and the junction held 6 bases outside the gene matches. Germline V gives CDR1 SQVTM, CDR2 ANQGSEA. This CDR3 is 14 amino acids long. DNA for the CDR3: TGCAGCGTAGCTCCGGGACAGGGGGACACTGAAGCTTTCTTT. Protein sequence: CSVAPGQGDTEAFF.

Here the CDR3 DNA reads TGTGCCAGCTCACCGGACAGGAAAAATCAGCCCCAGCATTTT. Translating gives CASSPDRKNQPQHF. The chain carries TRBV18 and TRBJ1-5, with TRBD1 matching 7 bases. The CDR3 has 14 amino acids. V shed 3 bases and J 4 bases; nucleotides not matched to a gene: 3. The germline V gene encodes CDR1 KGHSH and CDR2 LQKENI.

The genes are TRBV5-1 and TRBJ1-2, with D maybe TRBD1 (5 bases). The CDR3 has 15 residues. Per germline, CDR1 SGHRS and CDR2 YFSETQ. V was trimmed by 4 bases and J by 5 bases, leaving 18 bases between them. CDR3 bases: TGCGCCAGCAGCCCCGAAGGCAGGGCCGCGTATGGCTACACCTTC. This encodes CASSPEGRAAYGYTF.